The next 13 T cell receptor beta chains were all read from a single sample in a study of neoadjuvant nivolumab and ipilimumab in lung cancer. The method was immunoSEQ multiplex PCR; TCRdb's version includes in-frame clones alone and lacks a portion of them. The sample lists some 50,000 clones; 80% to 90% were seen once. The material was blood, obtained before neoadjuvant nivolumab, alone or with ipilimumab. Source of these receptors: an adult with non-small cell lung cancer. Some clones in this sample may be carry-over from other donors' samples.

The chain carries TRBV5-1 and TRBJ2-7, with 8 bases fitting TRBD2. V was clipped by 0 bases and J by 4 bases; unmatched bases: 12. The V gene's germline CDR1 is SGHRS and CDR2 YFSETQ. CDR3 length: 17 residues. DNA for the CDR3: TGCGCCAGCAGCTTGGCCGTTAGCGGGGTCTCAGGTTACGAGCAGTACTTC. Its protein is CASSLAVSGVSGYEQYF.

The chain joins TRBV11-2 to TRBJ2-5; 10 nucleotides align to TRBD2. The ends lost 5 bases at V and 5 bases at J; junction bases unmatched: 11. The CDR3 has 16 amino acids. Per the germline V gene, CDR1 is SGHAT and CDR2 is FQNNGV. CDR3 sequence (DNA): TGTGCCAGCAGCCTGGGGACTAGCGTAGGCCAGGAGACCCAGTACTTC. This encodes CASSLGTSVGQETQYF.

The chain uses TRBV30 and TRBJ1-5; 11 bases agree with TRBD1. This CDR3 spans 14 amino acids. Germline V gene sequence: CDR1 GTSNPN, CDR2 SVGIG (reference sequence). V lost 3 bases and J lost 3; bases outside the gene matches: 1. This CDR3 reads CAWRGQGVNQPQHF. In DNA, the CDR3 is TGTGCCTGGAGGGGACAGGGGGTCAATCAGCCCCAGCATTTT.

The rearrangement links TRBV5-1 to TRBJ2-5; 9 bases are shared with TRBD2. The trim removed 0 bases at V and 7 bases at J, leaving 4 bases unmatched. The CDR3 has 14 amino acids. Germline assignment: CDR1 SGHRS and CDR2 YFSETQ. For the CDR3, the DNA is TGCGCCAGCAGCTTGGACCCAGCGGGGGGGACCCAGTACTTC. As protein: CASSLDPAGGTQYF.

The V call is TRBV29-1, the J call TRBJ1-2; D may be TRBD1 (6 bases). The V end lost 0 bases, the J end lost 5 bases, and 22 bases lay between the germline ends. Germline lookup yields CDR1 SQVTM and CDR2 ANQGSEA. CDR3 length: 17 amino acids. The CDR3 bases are TGCAGCGTTGAAGATCTAGGCTTGGCCCTAGGGGGATATGGCTACACCTTC. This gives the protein CSVEDLGLALGGYGYTF.

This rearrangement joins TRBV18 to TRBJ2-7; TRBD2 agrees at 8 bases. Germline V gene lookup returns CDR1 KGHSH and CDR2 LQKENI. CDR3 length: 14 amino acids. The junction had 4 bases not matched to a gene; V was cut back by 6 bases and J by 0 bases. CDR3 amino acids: CASSKRESSYEQYF. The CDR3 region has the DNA TGTGCCAGCTCGAAGCGGGAGAGCTCCTACGAGCAGTACTTC. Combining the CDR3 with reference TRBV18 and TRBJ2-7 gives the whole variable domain NAGVMQNPRHLVRRRGQEARLRCSPMKGHSHVYWYRQLPEEGLKFMVYLQKENIIDESGMPKERFSAEFPKEGPSILRIQQVVRGDSAAYFCASSKRESSYEQYFGPGTRLTVT.

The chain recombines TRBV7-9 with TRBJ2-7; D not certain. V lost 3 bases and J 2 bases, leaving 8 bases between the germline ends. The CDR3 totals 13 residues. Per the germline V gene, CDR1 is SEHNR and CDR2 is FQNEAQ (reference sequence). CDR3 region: CASSFGNPYEQYF. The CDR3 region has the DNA TGTGCCAGCAGCTTCGGAAACCCCTACGAGCAGTACTTC.

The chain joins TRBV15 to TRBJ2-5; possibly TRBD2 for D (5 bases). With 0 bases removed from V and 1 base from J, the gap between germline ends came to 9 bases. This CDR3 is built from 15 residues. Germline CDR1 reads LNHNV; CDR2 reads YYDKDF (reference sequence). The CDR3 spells CATSRDPGIQETQYF. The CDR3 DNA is TGTGCCACCAGCAGAGATCCGGGGATCCAAGAGACCCAGTACTTC.

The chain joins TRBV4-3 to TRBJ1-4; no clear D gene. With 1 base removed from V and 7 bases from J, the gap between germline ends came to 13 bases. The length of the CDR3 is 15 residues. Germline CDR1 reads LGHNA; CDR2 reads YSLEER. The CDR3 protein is CASSQVGPRGEKLFF. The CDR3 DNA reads TGCGCCAGCAGCCAAGTGGGCCCCCGTGGTGAAAAACTGTTTTTT.

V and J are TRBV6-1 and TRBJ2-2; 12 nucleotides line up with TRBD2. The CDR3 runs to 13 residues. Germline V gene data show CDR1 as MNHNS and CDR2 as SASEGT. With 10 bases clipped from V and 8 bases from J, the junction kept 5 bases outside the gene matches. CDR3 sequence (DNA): TGTGCCACGAAAACTAGCGGGAGGGGGGAGCTGTTTTTT. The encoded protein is CATKTSGRGELFF.

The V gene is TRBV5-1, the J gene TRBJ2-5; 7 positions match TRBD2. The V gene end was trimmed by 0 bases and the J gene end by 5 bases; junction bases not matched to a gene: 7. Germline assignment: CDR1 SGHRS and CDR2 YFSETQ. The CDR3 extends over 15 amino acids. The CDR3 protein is CASSLGDAGGETQYF. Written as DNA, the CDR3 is TGCGCCAGCAGCTTGGGTGACGCCGGGGGGGAGACCCAGTACTTC.

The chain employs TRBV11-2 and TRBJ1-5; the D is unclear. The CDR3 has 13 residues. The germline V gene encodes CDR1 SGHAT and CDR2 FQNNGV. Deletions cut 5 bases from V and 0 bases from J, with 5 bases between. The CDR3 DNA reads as TGTGCCAGCAGCCTATATAGCAATCAGCCCCAGCATTTT. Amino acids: CASSLYSNQPQHF.

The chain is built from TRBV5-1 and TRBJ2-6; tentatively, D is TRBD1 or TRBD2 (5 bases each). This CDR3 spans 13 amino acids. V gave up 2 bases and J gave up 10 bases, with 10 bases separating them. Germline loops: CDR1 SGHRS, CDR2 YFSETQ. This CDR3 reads CASSLGTRNVLTF. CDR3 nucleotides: TGCGCCAGCAGCTTAGGGACGAGAAACGTCCTGACTTTC.